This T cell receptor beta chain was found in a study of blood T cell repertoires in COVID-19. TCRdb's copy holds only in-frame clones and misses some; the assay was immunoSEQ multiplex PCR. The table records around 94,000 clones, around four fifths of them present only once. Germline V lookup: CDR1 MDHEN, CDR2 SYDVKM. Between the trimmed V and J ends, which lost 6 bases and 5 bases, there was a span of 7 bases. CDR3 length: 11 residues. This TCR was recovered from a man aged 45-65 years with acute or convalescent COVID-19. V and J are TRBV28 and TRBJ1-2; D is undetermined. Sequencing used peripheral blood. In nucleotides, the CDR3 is TGTGCCAGCAGGTCGGGGTATGGCTACACCTTC. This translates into CASRSGYGYTF.